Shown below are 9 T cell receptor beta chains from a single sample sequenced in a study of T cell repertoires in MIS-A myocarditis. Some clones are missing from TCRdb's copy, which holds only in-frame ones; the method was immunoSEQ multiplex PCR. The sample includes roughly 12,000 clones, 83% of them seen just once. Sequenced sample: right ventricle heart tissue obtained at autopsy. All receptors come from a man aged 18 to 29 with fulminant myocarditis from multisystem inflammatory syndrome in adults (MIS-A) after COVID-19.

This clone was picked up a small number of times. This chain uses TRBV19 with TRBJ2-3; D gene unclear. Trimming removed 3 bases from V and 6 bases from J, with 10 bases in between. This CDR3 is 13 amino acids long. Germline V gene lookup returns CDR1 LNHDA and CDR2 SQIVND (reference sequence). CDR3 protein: CASSIERRDTQYF. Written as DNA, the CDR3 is TGTGCCAGTAGTATCGAGAGGCGCGATACGCAGTATTTT.

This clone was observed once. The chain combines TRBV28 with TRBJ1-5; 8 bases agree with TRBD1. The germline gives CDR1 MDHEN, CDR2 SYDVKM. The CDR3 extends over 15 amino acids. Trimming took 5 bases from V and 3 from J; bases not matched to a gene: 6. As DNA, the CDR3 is TGTGCCAGCAGTCCGGACAGGGCCTACAATCAGCCCCAGCATTTT. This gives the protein CASSPDRAYNQPQHF. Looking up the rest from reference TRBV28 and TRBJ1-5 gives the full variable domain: DVKVTQSSRYLVKRTGEKVFLECVQDMDHENMFWYRQDPGLGLRLIYFSYDVKMKEKGDIPEGYSVSREKKERFSLILESASTNQTSMYLCASSPDRAYNQPQHFGDGTRLSIL.

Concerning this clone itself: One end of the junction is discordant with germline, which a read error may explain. The CDR3 loop is CASSLEVCALLVNIIYF. DNA for the CDR3: TGTGCCAGCAGCTTAGAGGTTTGTGCCCTGCTTGTTAACATCATATATTTT. V gene TRBV7-6 combines with J gene TRBJ1-3; D gene ambiguous. From germline, CDR1 is SGHVS and CDR2 FNYEAQ. The CDR3 consists of 17 residues.

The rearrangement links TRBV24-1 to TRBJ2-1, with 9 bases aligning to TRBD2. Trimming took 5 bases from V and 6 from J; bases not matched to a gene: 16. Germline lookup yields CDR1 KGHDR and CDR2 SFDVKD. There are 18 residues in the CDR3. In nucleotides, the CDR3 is TGTGCCACCAGTGCCCGCCCCACCATAGCGGGAGTGGGCAATGAGCAGTTCTTC. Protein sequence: CATSARPTIAGVGNEQFF.

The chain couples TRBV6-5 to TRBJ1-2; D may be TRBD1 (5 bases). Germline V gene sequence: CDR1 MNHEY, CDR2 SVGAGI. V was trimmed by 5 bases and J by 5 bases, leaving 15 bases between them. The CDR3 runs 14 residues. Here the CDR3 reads CASSILGGGYGYTF. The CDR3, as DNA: TGTGCCAGCAGTATTCTAGGTGGGGGGTATGGCTACACCTTC.

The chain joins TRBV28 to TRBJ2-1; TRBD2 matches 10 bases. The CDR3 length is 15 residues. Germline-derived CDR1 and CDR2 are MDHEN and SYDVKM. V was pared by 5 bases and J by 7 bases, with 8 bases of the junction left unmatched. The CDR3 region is CASSVSGGAVNEQFF. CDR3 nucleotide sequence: TGTGCCAGCAGTGTCAGCGGGGGGGCCGTAAATGAGCAGTTCTTC.

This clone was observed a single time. The CDR3 DNA reads as TGTGCCAGCAGCAAAGATCAGCGGGGGGGCTTCCATGAGCAGTTCTTC. As protein: CASSKDQRGGFHEQFF. The V gene is TRBV21-1, the J gene TRBJ2-1; TRBD2 is the table's D call and was not checked against the DNA. TRBV21-1 is a known pseudogene. This CDR3 is built from 16 residues.

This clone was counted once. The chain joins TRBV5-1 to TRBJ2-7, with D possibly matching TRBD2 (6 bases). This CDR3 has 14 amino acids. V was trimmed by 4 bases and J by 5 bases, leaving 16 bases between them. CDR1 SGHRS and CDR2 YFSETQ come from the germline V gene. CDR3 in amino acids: CASSRGVSPNEQYF. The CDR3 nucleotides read TGCGCCAGCAGCCGCGGGGTCTCCCCCAACGAGCAGTACTTC. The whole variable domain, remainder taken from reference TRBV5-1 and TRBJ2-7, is KAGVTQTPRYLIKTRGQQVTLSCSPISGHRSVSWYQQTPGQGLQFLFEYFSETQRNKGNFPGRFSGRQFSNSRSEMNVSTLELGDSALYLCASSRGVSPNEQYFGPGTRLTVT.

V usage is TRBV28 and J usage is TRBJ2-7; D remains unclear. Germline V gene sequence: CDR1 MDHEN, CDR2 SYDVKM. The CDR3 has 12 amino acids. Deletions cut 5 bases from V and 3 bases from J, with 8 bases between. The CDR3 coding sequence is TGTGCCAGCAGTGAGCAGGACTACGAGCAGTACTTC. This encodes CASSEQDYEQYF.